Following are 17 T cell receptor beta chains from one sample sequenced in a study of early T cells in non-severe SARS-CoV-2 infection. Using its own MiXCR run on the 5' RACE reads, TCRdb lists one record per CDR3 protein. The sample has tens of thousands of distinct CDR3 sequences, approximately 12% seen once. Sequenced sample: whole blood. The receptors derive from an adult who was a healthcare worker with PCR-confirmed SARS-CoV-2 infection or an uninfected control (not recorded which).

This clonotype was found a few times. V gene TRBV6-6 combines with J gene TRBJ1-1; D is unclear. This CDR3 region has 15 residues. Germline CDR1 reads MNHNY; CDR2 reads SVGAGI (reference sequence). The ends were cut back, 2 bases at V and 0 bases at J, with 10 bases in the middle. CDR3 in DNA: TGTGCCAGCAGTTACGCACAAGGGTTGAACACTGAAGCTTTCTTT. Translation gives CASSYAQGLNTEAFF.

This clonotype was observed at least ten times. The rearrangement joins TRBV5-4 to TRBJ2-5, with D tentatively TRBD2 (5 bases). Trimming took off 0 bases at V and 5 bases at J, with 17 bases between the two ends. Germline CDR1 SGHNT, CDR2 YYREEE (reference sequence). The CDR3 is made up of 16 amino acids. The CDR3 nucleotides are TGTGCCAGCAGCTTGGGGCGGGTTGCAAGTGGGGAGACCCAGTACTTC. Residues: CASSLGRVASGETQYF.

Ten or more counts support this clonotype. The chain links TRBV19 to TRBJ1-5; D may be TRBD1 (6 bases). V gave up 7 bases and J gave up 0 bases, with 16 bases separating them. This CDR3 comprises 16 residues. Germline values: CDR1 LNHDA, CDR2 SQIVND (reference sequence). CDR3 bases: TGTGCCAGTAACCCTGGGGGCACTTATAGCAATCAGCCCCAGCATTTT. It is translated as CASNPGGTYSNQPQHF. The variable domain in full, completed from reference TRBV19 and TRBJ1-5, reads DGGITQSPKYLFRKEGQNVTLSCEQNLNHDAMYWYRQDPGQGLRLIYYSQIVNDFQKGDIAEGYSVSREKKESFPLTVTSAQKNPTAFYLCASNPGGTYSNQPQHFGDGTRLSIL.

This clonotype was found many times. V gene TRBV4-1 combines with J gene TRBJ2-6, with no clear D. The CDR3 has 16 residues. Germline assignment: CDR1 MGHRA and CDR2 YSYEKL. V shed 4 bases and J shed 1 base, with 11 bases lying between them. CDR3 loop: CASSPFGSSGANVLTF. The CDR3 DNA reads TGCGCCAGCAGCCCCTTCGGCTCTTCTGGGGCCAACGTCCTGACTTTC.

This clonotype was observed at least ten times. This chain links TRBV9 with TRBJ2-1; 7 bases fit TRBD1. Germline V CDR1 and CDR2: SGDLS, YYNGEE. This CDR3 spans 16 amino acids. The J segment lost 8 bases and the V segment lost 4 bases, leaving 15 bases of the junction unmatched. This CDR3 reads CASSYGAGTAGDEQFF. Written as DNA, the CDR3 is TGTGCCAGCAGCTACGGTGCCGGGACAGCAGGGGATGAGCAGTTCTTC.

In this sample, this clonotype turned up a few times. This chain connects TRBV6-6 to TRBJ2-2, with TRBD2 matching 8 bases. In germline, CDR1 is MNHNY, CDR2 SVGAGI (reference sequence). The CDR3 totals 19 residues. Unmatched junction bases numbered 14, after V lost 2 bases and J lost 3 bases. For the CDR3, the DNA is TGTGCCAGCAGTTACCTTCCGCCGGGGAGCGGGAGTCACACCGGGGAGCTGTTTTTT. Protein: CASSYLPPGSGSHTGELFF.

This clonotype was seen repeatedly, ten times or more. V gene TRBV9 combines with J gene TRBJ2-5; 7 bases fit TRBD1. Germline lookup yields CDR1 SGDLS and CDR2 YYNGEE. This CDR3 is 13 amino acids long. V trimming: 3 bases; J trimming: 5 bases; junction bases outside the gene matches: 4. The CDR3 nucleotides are TGTGCCAGCAGCGGGACAGGTTGGGAGACCCAGTACTTC. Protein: CASSGTGWETQYF.

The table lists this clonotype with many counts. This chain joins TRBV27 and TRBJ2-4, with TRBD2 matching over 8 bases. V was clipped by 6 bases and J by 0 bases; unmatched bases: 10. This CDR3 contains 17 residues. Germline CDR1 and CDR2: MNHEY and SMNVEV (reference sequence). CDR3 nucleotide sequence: TGTGCCAGCAGGCCTTCTAGCGGGTACTTAGCCAAAAACATTCAGTACTTC. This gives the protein CASRPSSGYLAKNIQYF.

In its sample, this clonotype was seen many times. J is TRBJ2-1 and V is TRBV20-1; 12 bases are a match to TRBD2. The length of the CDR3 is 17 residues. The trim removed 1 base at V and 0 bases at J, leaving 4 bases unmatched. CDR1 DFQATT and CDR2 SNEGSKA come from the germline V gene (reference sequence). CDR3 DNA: TGCAGTGCTAGAGGCGGGACTAGCGGGTTCTCCTACAATGAGCAGTTCTTC. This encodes CSARGGTSGFSYNEQFF.

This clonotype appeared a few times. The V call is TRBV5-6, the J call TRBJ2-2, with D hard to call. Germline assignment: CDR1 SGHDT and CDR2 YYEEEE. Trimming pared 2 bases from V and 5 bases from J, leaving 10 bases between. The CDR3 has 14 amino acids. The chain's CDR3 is CASSLQQRTGELFF. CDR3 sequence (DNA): TGTGCCAGCAGCTTACAACAACGGACCGGGGAGCTGTTTTTT.

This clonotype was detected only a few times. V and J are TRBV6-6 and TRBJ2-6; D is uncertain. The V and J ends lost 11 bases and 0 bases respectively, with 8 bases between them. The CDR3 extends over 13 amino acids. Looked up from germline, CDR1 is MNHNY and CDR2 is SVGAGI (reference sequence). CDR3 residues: CAGLRSGANVLTF. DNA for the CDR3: TGTGCCGGCCTTCGCTCTGGGGCCAACGTCCTGACTTTC.

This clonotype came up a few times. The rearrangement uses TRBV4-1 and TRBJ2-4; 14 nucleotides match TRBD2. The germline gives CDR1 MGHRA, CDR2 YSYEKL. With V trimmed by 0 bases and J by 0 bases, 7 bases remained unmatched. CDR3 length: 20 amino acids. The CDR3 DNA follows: TGCGCCAGCAGCCAAGATCGGACTAGCGGGAGGCTTGTAGCCAAAAACATTCAGTACTTC. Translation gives CASSQDRTSGRLVAKNIQYF.

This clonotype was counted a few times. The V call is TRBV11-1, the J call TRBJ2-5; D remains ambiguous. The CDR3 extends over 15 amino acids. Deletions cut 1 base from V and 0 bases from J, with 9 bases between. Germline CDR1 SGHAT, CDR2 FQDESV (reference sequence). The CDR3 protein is CASSLGRTNQETQYF. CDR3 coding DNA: TGTGCCAGCAGCTTAGGACGGACCAACCAAGAGACCCAGTACTTC.

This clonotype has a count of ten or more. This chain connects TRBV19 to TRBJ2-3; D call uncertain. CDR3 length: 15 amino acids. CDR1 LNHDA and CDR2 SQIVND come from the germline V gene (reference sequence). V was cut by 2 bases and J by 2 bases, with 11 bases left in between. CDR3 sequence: CASSIRVPTTDTQYF. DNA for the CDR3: TGTGCCAGTAGTATACGGGTACCAACCACAGATACGCAGTATTTT.

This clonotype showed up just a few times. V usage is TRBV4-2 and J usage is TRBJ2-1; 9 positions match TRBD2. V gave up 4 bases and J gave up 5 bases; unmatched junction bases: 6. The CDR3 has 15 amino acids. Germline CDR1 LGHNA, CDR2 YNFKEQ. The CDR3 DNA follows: TGTGCCAGCAGCCGTAGCGGGAGTCAAAACAATGAGCAGTTCTTC. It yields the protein CASSRSGSQNNEQFF.

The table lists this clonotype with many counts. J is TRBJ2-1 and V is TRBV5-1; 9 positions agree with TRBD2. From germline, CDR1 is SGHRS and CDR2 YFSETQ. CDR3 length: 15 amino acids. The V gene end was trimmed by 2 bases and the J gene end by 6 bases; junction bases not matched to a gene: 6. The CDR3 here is CASSFVAGVGNEQFF. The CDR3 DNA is TGCGCCAGCAGCTTTGTAGCGGGAGTCGGCAATGAGCAGTTCTTC. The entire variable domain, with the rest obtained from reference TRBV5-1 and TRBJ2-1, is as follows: KAGVTQTPRYLIKTRGQQVTLSCSPISGHRSVSWYQQTPGQGLQFLFEYFSETQRNKGNFPGRFSGRQFSNSRSEMNVSTLELGDSALYLCASSFVAGVGNEQFFGPGTRLTVL.

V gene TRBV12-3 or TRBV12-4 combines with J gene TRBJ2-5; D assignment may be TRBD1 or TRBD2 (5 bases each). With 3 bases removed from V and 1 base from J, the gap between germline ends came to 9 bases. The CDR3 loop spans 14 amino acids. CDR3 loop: CASSFGGSQETQYF. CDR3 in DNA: TGTGCCAGCAGTTTTGGGGGAAGCCAAGAGACCCAGTACTTC.